This T cell receptor beta chain appears in the sequencing data of a study of cytomegalovirus exposure and HLA in healthy donors. Notes on this clone: The antigen is unknown.

Vbeta (60) and Jbeta (13) primers were used in the PCR. Libraries were prepared by immunoSEQ multiplex PCR; TCRdb keeps only in-frame clonotypes and omits some of them. This sample carries fewer than 90,000 clones, roughly four fifths of them seen once, and the ten largest clones take approximately 3.7%. After removal of 5 bases from V and 1 base from J, the junction contained 18 bases not matched to a gene. CDR1 and CDR2 from the germline V gene are SGHTA and FQGNSA. This CDR3 has 19 residues. Study results and limitations: The authors later found most CMV-associated TCR beta chains appeared HLA-restricted. Presence/absence results assume similar sequencing depth per donor, which may not hold. Further analysis, carried out later, found HLA-associated TCR beta chains more clonally expanded than equally common other chains.

Sequencing input: PBMCs. J is TRBJ2-7 and V is TRBV7-2; TRBD1 matches 9 bases. The TCR originated in a young man in good health and CMV-seronegative. CDR3 region: CASSPHLGQGQWGSYEQYF. The CDR3 coding sequence is TGTGCCAGCAGCCCCCACCTGGGACAGGGTCAATGGGGGTCCTACGAGCAGTACTTC.